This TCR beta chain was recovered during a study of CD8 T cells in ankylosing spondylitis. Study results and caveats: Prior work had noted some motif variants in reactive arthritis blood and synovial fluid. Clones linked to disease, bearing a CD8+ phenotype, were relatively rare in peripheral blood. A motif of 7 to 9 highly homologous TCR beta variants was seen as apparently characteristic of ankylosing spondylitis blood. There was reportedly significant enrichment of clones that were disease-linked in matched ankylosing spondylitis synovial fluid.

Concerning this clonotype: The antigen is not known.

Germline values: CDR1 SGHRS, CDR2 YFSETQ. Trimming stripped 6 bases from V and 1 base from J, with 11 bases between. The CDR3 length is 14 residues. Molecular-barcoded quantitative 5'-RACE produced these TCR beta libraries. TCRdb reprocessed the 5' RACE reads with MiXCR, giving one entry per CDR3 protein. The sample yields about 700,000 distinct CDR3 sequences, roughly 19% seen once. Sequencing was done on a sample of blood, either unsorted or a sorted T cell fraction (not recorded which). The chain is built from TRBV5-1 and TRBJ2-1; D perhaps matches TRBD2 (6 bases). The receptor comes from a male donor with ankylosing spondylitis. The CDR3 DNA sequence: TGCGCCAGCACGCGGGGTGTTTCCTACAATGAGCAGTTCTTC. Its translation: CASTRGVSYNEQFF.